A selection of T cell receptor beta chains follows, all from one sample in a study of blood T cell repertoires in COVID-19. Data came from immunoSEQ multiplex PCR; TCRdb stores just in-frame clones and leaves some out. The sample includes about 160,000 clones, 70% to 90% of them seen just once. The sample comprised PBMCs or T cells enriched from blood (not recorded which). The receptors stem from a woman in her forties or fifties who had recovered from COVID-19. Both conserved end residues are part of each CDR3. D genes are given only for firm matches. Some rows mark clone size as missing; the rest say once, few, many or name a class of expanded clone.

TRBV5-6	TRBJ2-7	-	TRBD1	TGTGCCAGCACCCGGCCGGGACAGGGAAACCACGAGCAGTACTTC	CASTRPGQGNHEQYF
TRBV19	TRBJ1-3	-	-	TGTGCCAGTAGTAACGGAAGGGACTTCCGCGGAAACACCATATATTTT	CASSNGRDFRGNTIYF
TRBV2	TRBJ2-3	-	TRBD2	TGTGCCAGCAGCCGGGAGGGGTCCCGCACAGATACGCAGTATTTT	CASSREGSRTDTQYF
TRBV7-9	TRBJ2-7	few	TRBD1	TGTGCCAGCAGCCTGGGGACAGACACCTACGAGCAGTACTTC	CASSLGTDTYEQYF
TRBV6-1	TRBJ1-5	-	TRBD1	TGTGCCAGCAGTGCCGTTGCGGGACAGGGGGCTTCTGGGCAGCCCCAGCATTTT	CASSAVAGQGASGQPQHF
TRBV3-1/TRBV3-2	TRBJ2-1	-	TRBD2	TGTGCCAGCAGCCAATCCAGCGGGGGGGTGAATGAGCAGTTCTTC	CASSQSSGGVNEQFF
TRBV5-5	TRBJ2-1	-	TRBD1	TGTGCCAGCAGCCCCGGGACAGGGTTTGAGCAGTTCTTC	CASSPGTGFEQFF
TRBV19	TRBJ1-1	once	-	TGTGCCTCACGGGGGGGGAGGACTGAAGCTTTCTTT	CASRGGRTEAFF
TRBV9	TRBJ1-2	-	-	TGTGCCAGCAGCTCCGGCGGGGGTAGCCCTTTCTATGGCTACACCTTC	CASSSGGGSPFYGYTF
TRBV27	TRBJ2-7	once	-	TGTGCCAGCAGCCTCACGGGGTCGCAGTACTTC	CASSLTGSQYF
TRBV28	TRBJ2-7	-	-	TGTGCCAGCAGTTTACGAACAGAGGGGCAGTACTTC	CASSLRTEGQYF
TRBV7-2	TRBJ2-7	few	TRBD2	TGTGCCAGCAGCTTAGGACGGGGGGACGAGCAGTACTTC	CASSLGRGDEQYF
TRBV7-2	TRBJ2-1	-	TRBD2	TGTGCCAGCAGCTCGGACCGAAGAAGCGGGGTAGGTTTCAATGAGCAGTTCTTC	CASSSDRRSGVGFNEQFF
TRBV7-8	TRBJ2-7	-	TRBD2	TGTGCCAGCAGCTTCCAATTAGCGGGGTCCTACGAGCAGTACTTC	CASSFQLAGSYEQYF
TRBV29-1	TRBJ1-2	-	TRBD1	TGCAGCGTCCGGACAGGGGATGGCTACACCTTC	CSVRTGDGYTF
TRBV20-1	TRBJ2-4	-	-	TGCAGTGCTAGTCGGCGGGGAGGCAAAAACATTCAGTACTTC	CSASRRGGKNIQYF
TRBV2	TRBJ1-6	-	TRBD1	TGTGCCAGCAGTACAGCAGGGGGCCAACTAAATTCACCCCTCCACTTT	CASSTAGGQLNSPLHF
TRBV7-3	TRBJ2-1	-	-	TGTGCCAGCAGCTTATCCGGGATCCCTTACAATGAGCAGTTCTTC	CASSLSGIPYNEQFF
TRBV3-1/TRBV3-2	TRBJ2-3	-	TRBD2	TGTGCCAGCAGCCGATTGCCCCCAAGCGGGGCTAGCACAGATACGCAGTATTTT	CASSRLPPSGASTDTQYF
TRBV12-2	TRBJ1-5	-	-	TGTGCAAGTCGCTTAAGACAGGGGGCAAATCAGCCCCAGCATTTT	CASRLRQGANQPQHF
TRBV5-4	TRBJ1-1	-	TRBD1	TGTGCCAGCAGCGACATGCCGGTGGACAGGGGATCCACTGAAGCTTTCTTT	CASSDMPVDRGSTEAFF
TRBV4-2	TRBJ1-4	-	TRBD1	TGTGCCAGCAGCCAAGGTACAGGGGGCAGAGCTGATGAAAAACTGTTTTTT	CASSQGTGGRADEKLFF
TRBV6-2/TRBV6-3	TRBJ2-1	-	TRBD2	TGTGCCAGCAGTTACTCGGGTAGCGGGGGTGTGTACAATGAGCAGTTCTTC	CASSYSGSGGVYNEQFF
TRBV19	TRBJ1-4	-	TRBD1	TGTGCCAGTAGTACTTCCGGGACAGGGGTTGAAAAACTGTTTTTT	CASSTSGTGVEKLFF
TRBV12-3/TRBV12-4	TRBJ2-2	-	-	TGTGCCAGCAGTCCCTCCAACACCGGGGAGCTGTTTTTT	CASSPSNTGELFF
TRBV15	TRBJ2-1	-	TRBD1	TGTGCCACCAGCAGAGTTGTTGGAGCACAGGGGGCTCGAAATGAGCAGTTCTTC	CATSRVVGAQGARNEQFF
TRBV2	TRBJ2-7	-	-	TGTGCCAGCAGTGAGACGTACCGGGGTCGCGAGCAGTACTTC	CASSETYRGREQYF
TRBV9	TRBJ1-1	-	-	TGTGCCAGCAGCGCGGCCGGAGGAGACACTGAAGCTTTCTTT	CASSAAGGDTEAFF
TRBV5-1	TRBJ2-5	-	TRBD2	TGCGCCAGCAGACAGACTAGCGCACAAGAGACCCAGTACTTC	CASRQTSAQETQYF
TRBV4-3	TRBJ1-1	once	TRBD1	TGCGCCAGCAGCCACCTACAGGGGTTGAACACTGAAGCTTTCTTT	CASSHLQGLNTEAFF
TRBV4-3	TRBJ1-1	-	-	TGCGCCAGCAGCCAAGGGACACCGGGTGTTTCTGAAGCTTTCTTT	CASSQGTPGVSEAFF
TRBV12-3/TRBV12-4	TRBJ2-7	-	TRBD1	TGTGCCATTCGGGACAGTGGTTACGAGCAGTACTTC	CAIRDSGYEQYF
TRBV27	TRBJ2-1	-	TRBD2	TGTGCCAGCAGTTCTAGCGGGGGGGCGGAGTTCTTC	CASSSSGGAEFF
TRBV10-3	TRBJ2-1	-	TRBD1	TGTGCCACCAGACACCTCTCTACCGGGACAGGGGATTACAATGAGCAGTTCTTC	CATRHLSTGTGDYNEQFF
TRBV7-3	TRBJ1-6	-	TRBD1	TGTGCCAGCAGCTTAGGGACAGGACCCAATTCACCCCTCCACTTT	CASSLGTGPNSPLHF
TRBV11-3	TRBJ2-1	-	TRBD1	TGTGCCAGCAGCTGGGGCGGGACAGGGGGTTTGCATGAGCAGTTCTTC	CASSWGGTGGLHEQFF
TRBV19	TRBJ2-2	-	-	TGTGCCAGTAAGAGGCAGGGCGGCACCGGGGAGCTGTTTTTT	CASKRQGGTGELFF
TRBV7-2	TRBJ1-5	-	-	TGTGCCAGCAGCTTAGTAGCGGGGATCCAGCCCCAGCATTTT	CASSLVAGIQPQHF
TRBV19	TRBJ1-2	few	-	TGTGCCAGTAGGGTAGGCGGGACCAATGGCTACACCTTC	CASRVGGTNGYTF
TRBV11-3	TRBJ2-1	-	TRBD2	TGTGCCAGCAGCTTAGATAGAGGACGGGGGGGCGAAAATGAGCAGTTCTTC	CASSLDRGRGGENEQFF
TRBV19	TRBJ1-6	-	-	TGTGCCAGTAGTATTGGGGCGGGACCTTCGGCTTTT	CASSIGAGPSAF
TRBV6-5	TRBJ1-2	-	-	TGTGCCAGCAGGTCCCTCGACAGTAACTATGGCTACACCTTC	CASRSLDSNYGYTF
TRBV7-8	TRBJ1-3	-	TRBD1	TGTGCCAGCACGGCCCAGGGGGGCGCTGGAAACACCATATATTTT	CASTAQGGAGNTIYF
TRBV27	TRBJ1-6	-	TRBD1	TGTGCCAGCAGTTTAACCGGGACAGGAAATTCACCCCTCCACTTT	CASSLTGTGNSPLHF
TRBV21-1	TRBJ2-7	-	-	TGTGCCAGCAGCAAAGTATTCGTCGGCAGGGACAGGACCTACGAGCAGTACTTC	CASSKVFVGRDRTYEQYF
TRBV5-6	TRBJ1-2	-	-	TGTGCCAGCAGCTTCACCCTAACTGGCTACACCTTC	CASSFTLTGYTF
TRBV6-5	TRBJ1-2	-	-	TGTGCCAGCAGTCCAGGCAGTCCACGGTATGGCTACACCTTC	CASSPGSPRYGYTF
TRBV5-4	TRBJ1-2	few	TRBD1	TGTGCCAGCAGCTTGCTCCTGGACAGGGGCTATGGCTACACCTTC	CASSLLLDRGYGYTF
TRBV19	TRBJ1-4	-	-	TGTGCCAGTATGCAGTTTGGCGCGGCAACTAATGAAAAACTGTTTTTT	CASMQFGAATNEKLFF
TRBV3-1/TRBV3-2	TRBJ2-1	once	-	TGTGCCAGCAGTCCTATGAGGGGGACCTACAATGAGCAGTTCTTC	CASSPMRGTYNEQFF
TRBV27	TRBJ1-2	-	TRBD1	TGTGCCAGCAGTTTCGGACAGGGGAATTTCTATGGCTACACCTTC	CASSFGQGNFYGYTF
TRBV7-2	TRBJ2-7	-	-	TGTGCCAGCAGCTTAGCAGGTGGCGGGACCACTACTTTCTACGAGCAGTACTTC	CASSLAGGGTTTFYEQYF
TRBV5-1	TRBJ1-1	-	-	TGCGCCAGCAGCCCTCCGCGGGGCACTGAAGCTTTCTTT	CASSPPRGTEAFF